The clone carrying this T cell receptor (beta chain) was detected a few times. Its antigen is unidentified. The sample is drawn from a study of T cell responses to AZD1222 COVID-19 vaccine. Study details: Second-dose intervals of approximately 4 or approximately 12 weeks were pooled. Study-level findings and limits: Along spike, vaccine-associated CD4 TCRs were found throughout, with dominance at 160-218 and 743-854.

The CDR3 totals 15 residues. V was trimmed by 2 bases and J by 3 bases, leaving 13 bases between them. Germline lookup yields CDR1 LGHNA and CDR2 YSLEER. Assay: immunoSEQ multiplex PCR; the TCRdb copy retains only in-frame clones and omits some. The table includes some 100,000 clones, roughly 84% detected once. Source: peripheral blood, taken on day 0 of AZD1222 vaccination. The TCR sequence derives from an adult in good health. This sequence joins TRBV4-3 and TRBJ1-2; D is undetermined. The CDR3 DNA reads TGCGCCAGCAGCCAATCGCGGAACAGCTACTATGGCTACACCTTC. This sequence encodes CASSQSRNSYYGYTF.